This T cell receptor (beta chain) came from a study of T cell responses to AZD1222 COVID-19 vaccine. The study's findings and limits: Nearly half of the spike-specific TCRs reportedly recognize variant regions that carry no mutations. Possibly, clonal diversity was underestimated; donors were largely white British and included more females.

Second-dose recipients at about 4 or about 12 weeks were treated as one pooled group. The CDR3 sequence is 13 residues long. Per the germline V gene, CDR1 is SGHKS and CDR2 is YYEKEE (reference sequence). V was clipped by 0 bases and J by 5 bases, with 6 bases between them. Of note for this clone: As yet, its antigen is unknown.

The data were produced by immunoSEQ multiplex PCR, yet TCRdb's version contains in-frame clones alone and is incomplete. The sample contains approximately 84,000 clones, approximately 85% of which appear only once. Sequences were derived from peripheral blood, sampled 28 days after the second AZD1222 dose. The source of this sequence is an adult who received the AZD1222 COVID-19 vaccine. The rearrangement joins TRBV5-5 to TRBJ1-5; D not certain. CDR3 loop: CASSLGSDQPQHF. DNA of the CDR3: TGTGCCAGCAGCTTGGGATCCGATCAGCCCCAGCATTTT.